The TCR beta chain under discussion was sequenced for a study of beta chain features in type 1 diabetes (dated by TCRdb to 2016 to 2019). Background on the whole study: Mean age, gender distribution, total cell number and subset yield did not differ between patients and healthy donors. In the study, TCRB repertoires of sorted circulating CD4+ T cell subsets from recently diagnosed type 1 diabetes patients were compared with those of matched healthy donors. Naive and central memory subsets were obtained from all 30 or so donors, but regulatory and stem cell-like memory subsets were isolated from only 8 patients and 8 healthy donors. A total of about 100,000,000 sorted cells were examined across all samples, and RNA yield correlated strongly with the number of cells per subset.

A remark on this clone: Its antigen is not yet known. No qualities accompany the bases; no much larger clone lies one base away.

The High Capacity cDNA Reverse Transcription Kit was used to reverse transcribe all of the isolated RNA, meaning that expressed TCRB transcripts were what got sequenced. Naive, central memory and regulatory T cell samples underwent deep immunoSEQ sequencing, averaging around 4 million total reads per sample. After sorted cells were lysed in RLT buffer, RNA was extracted with DNase-treated RNeasy Micro or Mini kits, with the choice depending on cell number. Each cell subset was processed on its own to prevent cross-contamination, while patient and healthy donor samples were processed together. The immunoSEQ multiplex PCR was used to amplify TCRB sequences from cDNA, yielding 87-bp fragments that span the CDR3 region. Sequencing of the amplicons was performed on the Illumina HiSeq platform. The study's own analysis went as follows. PCR bias was computationally corrected using synthetic template baselines, reads within Hamming distance 2 were collapsed, and singletons that could not be merged were discarded. By aligning reads against IMGT, V, D and J genes, CDR3 length, and insertions or deletions at six rearrangement sites were assigned. Clonotype counts were normalized to sorted cell number within each subset before computing true diversity and Gini coefficients with the tcR R package. Repertoire sharing was quantified using the overlap coefficient calculated on TCRB nucleotide sequences. As a proxy for the pre-selection repertoire, out-of-frame TCRB sequences from naive cells were analyzed. Imported from immuneACCESS, the table was reduced by TCRdb to in-frame sequences with V and J called. These copies leave out some clones; in studies compared against another copy, an unresolved V gene accounts for under half, and the cause of the remainder is not known. That table supplies the V and J calls and clone size; D and trimming were determined from the DNA. The sample has hundreds of thousands of clones on record, around an eighth of them singletons. The ten largest clones take up roughly 0.04% of the sample.

On the study overall, not on this receptor specifically: Because small numbers of individuals were included in the HLA sub-analyses, any influence of HLA type on TCRB rearrangement was left unresolved. Patients with type 1 diabetes made fewer insertions and deleted more nucleotides at VDJ recombination sites, implying thymic rearrangement abnormalities. Shorter templates might have been favored by PCR, but patient and control samples were amplified and corrected together, so both groups would have been affected equally by any skew. Because cDNA was sequenced instead of genomic DNA, highly expressing activated cells could be over-represented, though the groups showed no difference in activation or CD3 levels. Type 1 diabetes patients showed a moderate but significant shortening of TCRB CDR3 length in all four CD4+ subsets. The naive, central memory and regulatory TCRB repertoires appeared to resemble one another more closely among patients than among healthy donors.

Each donor gave one peripheral blood draw, averaging roughly 0.11 L, which was collected into heparinised tubes. Naive, central memory, regulatory and stem cell-like memory CD4+ T cells were sorted on a BD FACSAria II using a panel including CD45RO, CCR7, CD25, CD127, CD95 and CD27. Purity was above 98% for every sorted population. Right away, PBMCs were isolated by Lymphoprep density gradient centrifugation and were stained directly, with no culture step. So that batch effects would be minimized, each experiment stained and sorted samples in pairs, pairing one healthy donor with one patient. Its CDR3 holds 13 amino acids, cysteine through phenylalanine. The read is trimmed to its CDR3 DNA, 39 bases read in frame from base 1. Cut back by 5 bases and 5 bases, the V and J ends lie 13 bases apart. CDR1 is given as SGHRS and CDR2 as YFSETQ, both from the germline V gene.

The receptor chain draws on TRBV5-1 and TRBJ2-5; 6 matching bases give a weak D call of TRBD2. The TCR comes from a young man with type 1 diabetes. The sequencing sample was made of naive CD4+ T cells from blood. The cell subset or site label, as the study defines it: true naive CD4+ T cells. The DNA is as follows: TGCGCCAGCAGTGGTGGAGGAGGGGAGACCCAGTACTTC. It translates to CASSGGGGETQYF.